This T cell receptor beta chain was found in a study of T cells in Graves' hyperthyroidism and ophthalmopathy. Study-level results: Blood samples included most of the expanded thyroid clonotypes exceeding 0.001. A 13 V-J model separated ophthalmopathy from stable hyperthyroidism.

Germline V gene lookup returns CDR1 SGDLS and CDR2 YYNGEE. After removal of 4 bases from V and 5 bases from J, the junction contained 5 bases not matched to a gene. The CDR3 loop spans 15 amino acids. From RNA transcripts, TCR beta CDR3 regions were amplified. HTBI primers were employed in a first-round RT-PCR of the TCR CDR3. TCRdb called the multiplex PCR reads again in MiXCR, with one record for every CDR3 protein. The sample has about 270,000 distinct CDR3 sequences; around 26% are singletons. This clonotype was recorded at least ten times. What it binds is not known. Uncontrolled infection, other autoimmune disease, pregnancy and lactation each barred patients from inclusion.

V and J are TRBV9 and TRBJ2-5; TRBD2 matches at 13 bases. Material: blood. This TCR derives from a woman aged 40-49 years with Graves' ophthalmopathy. In DNA form, the CDR3 reads TGTGCCAGCAGCCCCTGGACTAGCGGGAGTGAGACCCAGTACTTC. The encoded protein is CASSPWTSGSETQYF.